Following are 17 T cell receptor beta chains from one sample sequenced in a study of T cell repertoires in cytomegalovirus infection. TCRdb re-analysed the reads in MiXCR, keeping a single row per CDR3 protein. The sample has 250,000 to 300,000 distinct CDR3 sequences; approximately 22% are singletons. No antigen is known for these receptors. Sequences were derived from cultured PBMCs, sampled from culture after CMV antigen stimulation. All receptors derive from a human donor in good health (CMV status not recorded). Some clones in this sample may be carry-over from other donors' samples.

J is TRBJ2-1 and V is TRBV5-1, with 12 bases fitting TRBD2. The V and J ends lost 1 base and 4 bases, in that order; junction bases with no gene match: 6. Germline V gene sequence: CDR1 SGHRS, CDR2 YFSETQ. The CDR3 extends over 17 amino acids. DNA of the CDR3: TGCGCCAGCAGCTTGTACCCTAGCGGGAGGGATTACAATGAGCAGTTCTTC. Residues: CASSLYPSGRDYNEQFF.

V is TRBV28 and J is TRBJ2-2; the match to TRBD2 covers 11 bases. Germline lookup yields CDR1 MDHEN and CDR2 SYDVKM. Trimming cost V 8 bases and J 5 bases; bases outside gene matches: 7. The CDR3 runs 15 residues. CDR3 DNA: TGTGCCAGCCTGACTAGCGGGATTGGAACCGGGGAGCTGTTTTTT. It is translated as CASLTSGIGTGELFF.

The V and J genes are TRBV4-1 and TRBJ2-6; perhaps TRBD2 as D (6 bases). The germline V gene encodes CDR1 MGHRA and CDR2 YSYEKL. This CDR3 is 17 amino acids long. The germline V and J ends were trimmed by 0 bases and 0 bases, with 9 bases remaining between them. The CDR3 DNA sequence: TGCGCCAGCAGCCAAGATTCGACTAGCTCTGGGGCCAACGTCCTGACTTTC. As protein: CASSQDSTSSGANVLTF.

This clonotype was observed a handful of times. This chain links TRBV19 with TRBJ1-3; the D gene is possibly TRBD1 (5 bases). Germline lookup yields CDR1 LNHDA and CDR2 SQIVND (reference sequence). The CDR3 extends over 16 amino acids. Trimming left V 4 bases short and J 3 bases short, with 16 bases between. The CDR3 DNA follows: TGTGCCAGTAGTACGTCCAGGGTTGACGATGGAAACACCATATATTTT. Translation gives CASSTSRVDDGNTIYF. Looking up the rest from reference TRBV19 and TRBJ1-3 gives the full variable domain: DGGITQSPKYLFRKEGQNVTLSCEQNLNHDAMYWYRQDPGQGLRLIYYSQIVNDFQKGDIAEGYSVSREKKESFPLTVTSAQKNPTAFYLCASSTSRVDDGNTIYFGEGSWLTVV.

This clonotype was counted only a few times. This rearrangement joins TRBV5-1 to TRBJ1-2; 8 bases fit TRBD1. The germline V gene encodes CDR1 SGHRS and CDR2 YFSETQ. With V trimmed by 4 bases and J by 7 bases, 12 bases remained unmatched. The CDR3 is made up of 15 amino acids. For the CDR3, the DNA is TGCGCCAGCAGCGCCGGGACAGGCCTTGAACTTGGCTACACCTTC. Amino acid sequence: CASSAGTGLELGYTF.

This clonotype came up many times. The chain recombines TRBV7-8 with TRBJ1-2, with 8 bases fitting TRBD1. The CDR3 extends over 17 amino acids. Germline V gene data show CDR1 as SGHVS and CDR2 as FQNEAQ. Germline trimming cut 4 bases from V and 1 base from J; bases unmatched to any gene: 11. The CDR3 loop reads CASSYVTGTGINYGYTF. CDR3 bases: TGTGCCAGCAGCTACGTAACCGGGACAGGAATTAACTATGGCTACACCTTC.

This clonotype was picked up a small number of times. The gene calls are TRBV5-1 and TRBJ2-7; 11 bases match TRBD2. Germline CDR1 and CDR2: SGHRS and YFSETQ. V lost 1 base and J lost 3; bases outside the gene matches: 12. This CDR3 spans 18 amino acids. CDR3 in amino acids: CASSLRTGTSGPVYEQYF. The CDR3 DNA is TGCGCCAGCAGCTTGAGAACCGGGACTAGCGGACCGGTCTACGAGCAGTACTTC.

V and J are TRBV5-1 and TRBJ2-3, with a possible D match to TRBD2 (6 bases). The CDR3 spans 13 residues. The germline CDR1 and CDR2 sequences are SGHRS and YFSETQ. V lost 4 bases and J 3 bases, leaving 9 bases between the germline ends. CDR3 nucleotide sequence: TGCGCCAGCAGCGGCGGGACGACAGATACGCAGTATTTT. Protein product: CASSGGTTDTQYF.

This clonotype occurred many times. The gene calls are TRBV7-2 and TRBJ2-1, with D maybe TRBD1 (6 bases). Trimming stripped 5 bases from V and 4 bases from J, with 12 bases between. Germline CDR1 and CDR2: SGHTA and FQGNSA. The CDR3 sequence is 14 residues long. The CDR3 nucleotides read TGTGCCAGCAGCCAGATGACAGGATACAATGAGCAGTTCTTC. This translates into CASSQMTGYNEQFF.

This clonotype was seen a few times. This chain links TRBV28 with TRBJ2-7, with D maybe TRBD1 (5 bases). CDR3 length: 14 amino acids. CDR1 and CDR2 (germline): MDHEN, SYDVKM. V lost 1 base and J 5 bases, leaving 12 bases between the germline ends. Here the CDR3 DNA reads TGTGCCAGCAGTTTATACCAGGGCGAGAACGAGCAGTACTTC. Translating gives CASSLYQGENEQYF. Together with reference TRBV28 and TRBJ2-7, the CDR3 gives the full variable domain: DVKVTQSSRYLVKRTGEKVFLECVQDMDHENMFWYRQDPGLGLRLIYFSYDVKMKEKGDIPEGYSVSREKKERFSLILESASTNQTSMYLCASSLYQGENEQYFGPGTRLTVT.

The J gene is TRBJ2-5, the V gene TRBV27; D is unresolved. Looked up from germline, CDR1 is MNHEY and CDR2 is SMNVEV (reference sequence). Trimming took off 10 bases at V and 2 bases at J, with 26 bases between the two ends. The CDR3 runs to 17 residues. The chain's CDR3 is CATSKAVEYTQQETQYF. CDR3 bases: TGTGCCACGTCCAAGGCAGTCGAATATACCCAACAAGAGACCCAGTACTTC.

The sample holds a few counts of this clonotype. The genes are TRBV29-1 and TRBJ2-3; maybe TRBD1 (5 bases). There are 13 residues in the CDR3. Germline values: CDR1 SQVTM, CDR2 ANQGSEA. V was clipped by 6 bases and J by 4 bases, with 14 bases between them. The CDR3 is CSVVRQGADTQYF. The CDR3 nucleotides are TGCAGCGTAGTACGGCAGGGCGCAGATACGCAGTATTTT.

This clonotype was observed a few times. The chain links TRBV9 to TRBJ2-2, with 12 bases identical to TRBD2. Germline V CDR1 and CDR2: SGDLS, YYNGEE. Trimming cost V 4 bases and J 6 bases; bases outside gene matches: 7. The CDR3 totals 16 residues. CDR3 DNA sequence: TGTGCCAGCAGCCCAAGACTAGCGGGAGCCGCCGGGGAGCTGTTTTTT. Protein product: CASSPRLAGAAGELFF.

This clonotype was seen more than once but under ten times. The gene calls are TRBV7-6 and TRBJ2-1, with D possibly TRBD2 on 6 matching bases. Deletions cut 1 base from V and 0 bases from J, with 16 bases between. CDR3 size: 18 residues. Per germline, CDR1 SGHVS and CDR2 FNYEAQ. DNA for the CDR3: TGTGCCAGCAGCTTAGGCGGGAATTTAGTCCTCTCCTACAATGAGCAGTTCTTC. Its translation is CASSLGGNLVLSYNEQFF.

This clonotype was detected many times. This chain connects TRBV5-4 to TRBJ2-5; a weak D match, TRBD1 (6 bases). From germline, CDR1 is SGHNT and CDR2 YYREEE (reference sequence). CDR3 length equals 14 residues. Between the trimmed V and J ends, which lost 0 bases and 4 bases, there was a span of 10 bases. The CDR3 nucleotides read TGTGCCAGCAGCTTGGCAGGGGCCAGAGAGACCCAGTACTTC. Protein product: CASSLAGARETQYF.

The chain recombines TRBV12-3 or TRBV12-4 with TRBJ1-1; 11 nucleotides line up with TRBD1. The CDR3 covers 13 residues. V trimming: 6 bases; J trimming: 11 bases; junction bases outside the gene matches: 8. CDR3 sequence: CASSPGTGGTAFF. In DNA form, the CDR3 reads TGTGCCAGCAGCCCTGGGACAGGGGGTACGGCTTTCTTT.

With respect to this clonotype: At one end the junction does not follow the germline gene, possibly because of a read error. V and J are TRBV7-7 and TRBJ2-2, with 11 bases matching TRBD2. Germline loops: CDR1 SSHAT, CDR2 FNYEAQ (reference sequence). This CDR3 is 15 amino acids long. In nucleotides, the CDR3 is TGTGCTAGCAGCTTGACTAGCGGGATAACCGGGGAGCTGTTTTTT. It is translated as CASSLTSGITGELFF.